This T cell receptor (beta chain) was observed in a study of T cell repertoires in cytomegalovirus infection. Whole-study context: Signatures in public TCR beta sequences pointed to both CMV infection and matching HLA type. Study-level results: CMV carriers having the relevant HLA were flagged by cumulative public TCR beta family frequency.

About this clonotype itself: Its antigen is not known.

From the reads, TCRdb called clonotypes with MiXCR, one entry per CDR3 protein. The sample lists fewer than 250,000 distinct CDR3 sequences, roughly 23% seen once, with roughly 20% in the top ten. In germline, CDR1 is SEHNR, CDR2 FQNEAQ (reference sequence). The J segment lost 7 bases and the V segment lost 0 bases, leaving 14 bases of the junction unmatched. This CDR3 has 18 amino acids. The rearrangement joins TRBV7-9 to TRBJ2-1, with TRBD1 matching over 8 bases. Sequenced sample: CD8+ T cells from PBMCs. The clonotype originates from a human donor in good health (CMV status not recorded). Some clones in this sample may be carry-over from other donors' samples. The CDR3 here is CASSLAADQGAMLNEQFF. For the CDR3, the DNA is TGTGCCAGCAGCTTAGCGGCTGATCAGGGGGCGATGTTGAATGAGCAGTTCTTC.